These 2 T cell receptor beta chains share one sample of origin, sequenced in a study of blood T cell repertoires in COVID-19. Libraries were prepared by immunoSEQ multiplex PCR; TCRdb keeps only in-frame clonotypes and omits some of them. In the table there are about 64,000 clones, about four fifths of which are singletons. The sample comprised peripheral blood. The origin of the receptors is a human donor in a cohort sampled during active COVID-19.

The gene calls are TRBV6-1 and TRBJ1-3, with D perhaps TRBD1 (5 bases). This CDR3 contains 15 residues. The V end was cut by 2 bases, the J end by 0 bases, with 8 bases between. Germline values: CDR1 MNHNS, CDR2 SASEGT. The CDR3 bases are TGTGCCAGCAGTGAACAGGGATTCTCTGGAAACACCATATATTTT. Translation gives CASSEQGFSGNTIYF.

The genes are TRBV5-1 and TRBJ2-5, with TRBD1 matching 7 bases. Unmatched junction bases numbered 5, after V lost 4 bases and J lost 2 bases. This CDR3 is 14 amino acids long. In germline, CDR1 is SGHRS, CDR2 YFSETQ. CDR3 nucleotides: TGCGCCAGCAGCCCCGGGACAGTTCAAGAGACCCAGTACTTC. Its protein product is CASSPGTVQETQYF.